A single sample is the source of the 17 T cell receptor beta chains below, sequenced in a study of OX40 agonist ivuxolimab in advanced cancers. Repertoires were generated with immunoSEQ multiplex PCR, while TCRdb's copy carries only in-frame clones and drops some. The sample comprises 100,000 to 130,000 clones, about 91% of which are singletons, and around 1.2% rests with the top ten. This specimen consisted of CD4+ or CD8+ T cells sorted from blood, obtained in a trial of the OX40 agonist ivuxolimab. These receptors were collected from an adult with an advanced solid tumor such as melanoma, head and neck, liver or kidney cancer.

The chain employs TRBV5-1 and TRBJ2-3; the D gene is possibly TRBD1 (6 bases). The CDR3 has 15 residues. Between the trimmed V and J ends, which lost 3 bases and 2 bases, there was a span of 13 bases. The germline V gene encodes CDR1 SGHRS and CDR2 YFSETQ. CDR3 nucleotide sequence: TGCGCCAGCAGCTCGGAAGGGGGTTACACAGATACGCAGTATTTT. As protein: CASSSEGGYTDTQYF.

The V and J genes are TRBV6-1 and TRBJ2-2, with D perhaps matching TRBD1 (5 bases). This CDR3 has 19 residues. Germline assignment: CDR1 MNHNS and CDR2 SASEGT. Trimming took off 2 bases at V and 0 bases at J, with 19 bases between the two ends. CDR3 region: CASSERLGSGQSNTGELFF. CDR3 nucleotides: TGTGCCAGCAGTGAAAGGTTGGGGTCAGGGCAATCGAACACCGGGGAGCTGTTTTTT.

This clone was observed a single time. The CDR3 DNA is TGTGCCAGCAGCTCTACCCCGGGACTAGCGGGAGTCTACAATGAGCAGTTCTTC. Translated, it gives CASSSTPGLAGVYNEQFF. J is TRBJ2-1 and V is TRBV5-5; TRBD2 matches at 14 bases. The CDR3 has 18 residues. The V segment lost 3 bases and the J segment 3 bases; nucleotides outside the gene matches: 8. Germline-derived CDR1 and CDR2 are SGHKS and YYEKEE (reference sequence).

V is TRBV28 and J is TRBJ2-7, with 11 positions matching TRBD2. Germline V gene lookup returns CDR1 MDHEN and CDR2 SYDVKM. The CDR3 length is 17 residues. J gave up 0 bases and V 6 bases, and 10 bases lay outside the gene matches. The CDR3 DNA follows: TGTGCCAGCAGCCTAATTGGACTAGCGGGTAGCTCCTACGAGCAGTACTTC. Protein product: CASSLIGLAGSSYEQYF.

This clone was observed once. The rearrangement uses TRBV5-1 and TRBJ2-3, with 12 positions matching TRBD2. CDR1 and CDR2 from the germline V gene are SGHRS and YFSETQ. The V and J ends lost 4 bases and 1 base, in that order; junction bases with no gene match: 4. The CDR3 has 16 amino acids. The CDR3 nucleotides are TGCGCCAGCAGCAGAAGGACTAGCGGGGGCACAGATACGCAGTATTTT. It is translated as CASSRRTSGGTDTQYF.

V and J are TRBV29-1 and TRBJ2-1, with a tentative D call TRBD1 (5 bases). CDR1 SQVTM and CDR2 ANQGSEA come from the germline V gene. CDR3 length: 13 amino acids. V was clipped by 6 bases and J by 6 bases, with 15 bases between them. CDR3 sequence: CSVHDGAANEQFF. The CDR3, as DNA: TGCAGCGTACATGATGGGGCGGCCAATGAGCAGTTCTTC.

The CDR3: CATSSIGTGGAGQPQHF. CDR3 DNA sequence: TGTGCCACCAGCAGCATTGGGACAGGGGGCGCGGGTCAGCCCCAGCATTTT. The chain links TRBV15 to TRBJ1-5, with TRBD1 identical over 12 bases. The CDR3 consists of 17 residues. V dropped 3 bases and J dropped 6; count of bases not matched to a gene: 9. Germline V gene sequence: CDR1 LNHNV, CDR2 YYDKDF (reference sequence). Combining the CDR3 with reference TRBV15 and TRBJ1-5 gives the whole variable domain DAMVIQNPRYQVTQFGKPVTLSCSQTLNHNVMYWYQQKSSQAPKLLFHYYDKDFNNEADTPDNFQSRRPNTSFCFLDIRSPGLGDTAMYLCATSSIGTGGAGQPQHFGDGTRLSIL.

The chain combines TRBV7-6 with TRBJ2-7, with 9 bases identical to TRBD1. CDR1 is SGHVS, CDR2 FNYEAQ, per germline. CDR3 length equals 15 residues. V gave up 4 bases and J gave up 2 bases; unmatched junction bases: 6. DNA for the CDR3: TGTGCCAGCAGCTCATGGGGACAGGGCACCTACGAGCAGTACTTC. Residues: CASSSWGQGTYEQYF.

CDR3 sequence: CASSRDPERGANVLTF. In nucleotides, the CDR3 is TGTGCCAGTAGTAGGGACCCGGAGAGGGGGGCCAACGTCCTGACTTTC. The chain combines TRBV19 with TRBJ2-6; perhaps D is TRBD1 or TRBD2 (5 bases each). V was clipped by 4 bases and J by 4 bases, with 14 bases between them. Looked up from germline, CDR1 is LNHDA and CDR2 is SQIVND (reference sequence). CDR3 length: 16 amino acids. Supplemented by reference TRBV19 and TRBJ2-6, the full variable domain reads DGGITQSPKYLFRKEGQNVTLSCEQNLNHDAMYWYRQDPGQGLRLIYYSQIVNDFQKGDIAEGYSVSREKKESFPLTVTSAQKNPTAFYLCASSRDPERGANVLTFGAGSRLTVL.

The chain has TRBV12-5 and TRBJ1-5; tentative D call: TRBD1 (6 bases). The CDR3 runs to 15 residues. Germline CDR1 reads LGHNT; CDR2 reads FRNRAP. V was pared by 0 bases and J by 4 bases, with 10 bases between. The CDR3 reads CASGLVVQGNQPQHF. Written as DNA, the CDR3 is TGTGCTAGTGGTTTGGTTGTCCAGGGGAATCAGCCCCAGCATTTT.

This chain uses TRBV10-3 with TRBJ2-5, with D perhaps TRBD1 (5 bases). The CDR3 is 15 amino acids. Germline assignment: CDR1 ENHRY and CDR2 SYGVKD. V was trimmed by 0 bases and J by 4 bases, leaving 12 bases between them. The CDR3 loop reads CAISESTGAGETQYF. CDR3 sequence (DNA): TGTGCCATCAGTGAGTCGACTGGGGCAGGAGAGACCCAGTACTTC.

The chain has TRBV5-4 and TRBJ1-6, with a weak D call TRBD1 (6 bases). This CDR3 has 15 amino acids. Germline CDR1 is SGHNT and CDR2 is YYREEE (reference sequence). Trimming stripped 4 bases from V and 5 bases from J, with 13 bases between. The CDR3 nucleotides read TGTGCCAGCAGCCCCGGGGGGGCTGATAATTCACCCCTCCACTTT. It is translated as CASSPGGADNSPLHF.

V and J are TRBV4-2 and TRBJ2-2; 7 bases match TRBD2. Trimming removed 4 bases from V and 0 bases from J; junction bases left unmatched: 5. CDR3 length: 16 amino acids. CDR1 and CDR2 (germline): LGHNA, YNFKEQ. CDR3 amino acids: CASSPGAGTNTGELFF. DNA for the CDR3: TGTGCCAGCAGCCCAGGAGCGGGGACGAACACCGGGGAGCTGTTTTTT.

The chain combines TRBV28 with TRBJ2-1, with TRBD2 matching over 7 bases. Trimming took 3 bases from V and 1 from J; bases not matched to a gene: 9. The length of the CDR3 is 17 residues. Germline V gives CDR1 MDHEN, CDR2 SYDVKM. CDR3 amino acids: CASSFWGGSKSYNEQFF. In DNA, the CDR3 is TGTGCCAGCAGTTTTTGGGGCGGGAGCAAATCCTACAATGAGCAGTTCTTC.

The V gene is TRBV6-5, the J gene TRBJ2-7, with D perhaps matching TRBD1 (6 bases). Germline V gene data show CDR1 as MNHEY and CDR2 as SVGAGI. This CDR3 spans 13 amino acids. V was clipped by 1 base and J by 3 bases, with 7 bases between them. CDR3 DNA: TGTGCCAGCAGTTACTTGACAGGCTACGAGCAGTACTTC. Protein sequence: CASSYLTGYEQYF.

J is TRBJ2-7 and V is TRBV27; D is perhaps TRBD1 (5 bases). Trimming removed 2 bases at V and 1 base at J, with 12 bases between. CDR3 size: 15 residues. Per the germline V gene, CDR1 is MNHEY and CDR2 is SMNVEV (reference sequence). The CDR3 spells CASSLQGRRSYEQYF. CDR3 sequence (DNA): TGTGCCAGCAGTTTACAGGGTCGAAGATCCTACGAGCAGTACTTC.

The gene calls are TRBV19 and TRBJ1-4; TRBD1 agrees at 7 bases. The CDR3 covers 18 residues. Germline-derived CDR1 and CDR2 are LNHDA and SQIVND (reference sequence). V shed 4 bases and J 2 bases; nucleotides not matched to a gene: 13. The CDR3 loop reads CASSKAGGPSTTNEKLFF. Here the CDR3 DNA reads TGTGCCAGTAGTAAGGCAGGGGGGCCTTCAACGACTAATGAAAAACTGTTTTTT.